This entry is about one TCR beta chain. The sample belongs to a study of T cell changes during pregnancy in multiple sclerosis. Germline values: CDR1 LNHNV, CDR2 YYDKDF (reference sequence). V was trimmed by 1 base and J by 5 bases, leaving 11 bases between them. The CDR3 has 15 residues. Profiled with immunoSEQ multiplex PCR; TCRdb holds only in-frame clones, not every one. The data show approximately 30,000 clones, roughly 87% seen once. V and J are TRBV15 and TRBJ1-4; D gene uncertain. The sample consisted of CD8+ T cells from peripheral blood mononuclear cells, taken in the first trimester of pregnancy. This clonotype was sampled from a female donor with multiple sclerosis, enrolled in a pregnancy study. In DNA form, the CDR3 reads TGTGCCACCAGCAGAGTAAAAGGGAGGAATGAAAAACTGTTTTTT. Residues: CATSRVKGRNEKLFF.